This T cell receptor (beta chain) is from a study of T cells in women clearing cervical HPV infection. Study details: No precancer developed; the control's incident HPV16 infection cleared within 12 months.

Germline values: CDR1 DFQATT, CDR2 SNEGSKA (reference sequence). The CDR3 consists of 13 residues. With 3 bases clipped from V and 6 bases from J, the junction kept 6 bases outside the gene matches. Remarks on this clone: The CDR3 extends 3 residues past the end of the read, so its final part is completed from the germline J gene.

Using immunoSEQ multiplex PCR, the repertoire was profiled, and TCRdb retains in-frame clones only, with some absent. Its table lists under 45,000 clones. The sequence was collected from a woman between 18 and 75 years old with a cervical HPV16 infection that either progressed to CIN3+ or cleared (not recorded which). Sequencing was performed on blood buffy coat. The chain combines TRBV20-1 with TRBJ1-1; 8 nucleotides match TRBD1. CDR3 sequence: CSARIRGRPEAFF. Partial CDR3 DNA: TGCAGTGCTAGGATCAGGGGGCGGCCTGAA.